This TCR beta chain comes out of a study of technical replicates of blood from a handful of donors. This table comes from immunoSEQ multiplex PCR, and its TCRdb copy is limited to in-frame clones, with some not included. The profile shows 75,000 to 95,000 clones, 85% to 95% of them singletons. Germline CDR1 MNHNY, CDR2 SVGAGI (reference sequence). The CDR3 has 14 amino acids. Trimming removed 8 bases at V and 7 bases at J, with 19 bases between. The clonotype originates from a human donor in good health. The gene calls are TRBV6-6 and TRBJ2-3, with D possibly being TRBD2 (5 bases). Material for sequencing was T cells isolated from PBMCs. CDR3 coding DNA: TGTGCCAGCTGGGAAGGGAGCATCCGGAATACGCAGTATTTT. Translated, it gives CASWEGSIRNTQYF.